The TCR beta chain under discussion was sequenced for a study of CD8 T cells in Susac syndrome. Note on this clonotype: Its specificity is not known.

Random-hexamer reverse transcription was applied to roughly 0.5 to 1 ug RNA. TCRdb processed the immunoSEQ multiplex PCR reads anew with MiXCR; each CDR3 protein has one entry. The sample includes over 300,000 distinct CDR3 sequences, about 91% of them seen just once. FACS enriched CD8+ TEMRA cells, while bulk CD8+ and CD4+ were negatively isolated. V was clipped by 0 bases and J by 4 bases, with 16 bases between them. This CDR3 is 17 amino acids long. Germline V gene sequence: CDR1 MNHEY, CDR2 SVGEGT. Study-wide results and limits: That the number of individuals in its TCR sequencing and HLA analysis was relatively small was acknowledged by the study.

The sequencing input was CD4+ T cells from PBMCs. The receptor was isolated from a human donor with multiple sclerosis. This chain links TRBV6-2 or TRBV6-3 with TRBJ2-1; possibly TRBD2 for D (6 bases). The CDR3 DNA follows: TGTGCCAGCAGTTACTCCTGGCGGCGGGGCTTATACAATGAGCAGTTCTTC. Amino acid sequence: CASSYSWRRGLYNEQFF.